One and the same sample provided the 29 T cell receptor beta chains below, sequenced in a study of graft-versus-host responses after intestinal transplantation. The table came from immunoSEQ multiplex PCR; TCRdb's copy has only in-frame clones and leaves some out. The sample consists of roughly 93,000 clones, 85% to 95% of them appearing once. No antigens are known for them. The sequenced sample was unstimulated CD8+ T cells sorted from spleen or lymph node cells, obtained before transplant. The receptor source for this set is a human donor who was the organ donor for an intestinal transplant.

V and J are TRBV19 and TRBJ1-5; D is ambiguous. CDR1 LNHDA and CDR2 SQIVND come from the germline V gene (reference sequence). Trimming took off 3 bases at V and 0 bases at J, with 3 bases between the two ends. The CDR3 length is 13 residues. The CDR3 is CASSMSSNQPQHF. The DNA of the CDR3 is TGTGCCAGTAGTATGAGTAGCAATCAGCCCCAGCATTTT. Full variable domain (missing parts from reference TRBV19 and TRBJ1-5): DGGITQSPKYLFRKEGQNVTLSCEQNLNHDAMYWYRQDPGQGLRLIYYSQIVNDFQKGDIAEGYSVSREKKESFPLTVTSAQKNPTAFYLCASSMSSNQPQHFGDGTRLSIL.

CDR3 coding DNA: TGTGCCTGGACGCTCGGGGAGGGGATCTATGGCTACACCTTC. Protein: CAWTLGEGIYGYTF. J is TRBJ1-2 and V is TRBV30; maybe TRBD1 (5 bases). CDR3 length: 14 residues. The germline gives CDR1 GTSNPN, CDR2 SVGIG (reference sequence). Trimming cost V 4 bases and J 4 bases, with 16 bases left between them. Full variable domain (remainder filled in from reference TRBV30 and TRBJ1-2): SQTIHQWPATLVQPVGSPLSLECTVEGTSNPNLYWYRQAAGRGLQLLFYSVGIGQISSEVPQNLSASRPQDRQFILSSKKLLLSDSGFYLCAWTLGEGIYGYTFGSGTRLTVV.

The V gene is TRBV7-9, the J gene TRBJ1-3; D perhaps matches TRBD1 (6 bases). V gave up 1 base and J gave up 8 bases, with 9 bases separating them. The length of the CDR3 is 13 residues. The germline CDR1 and CDR2 sequences are SEHNR and FQNEAQ (reference sequence). Here the CDR3 DNA reads TGTGCCAGCAGCTTAGGACAGGCGGACACCATATATTTT. Translated, it gives CASSLGQADTIYF.

This chain connects TRBV27 to TRBJ1-6; 11 bases agree with TRBD1. CDR1 and CDR2 from the germline V gene are MNHEY and SMNVEV (reference sequence). V dropped 4 bases and J dropped 12; count of bases not matched to a gene: 2. CDR3 length equals 13 residues. The CDR3 sequence: CASSSDRGRPLHF. In DNA form, the CDR3 reads TGTGCCAGCAGTTCGGACAGGGGGCGACCCCTCCACTTT.

V is TRBV5-1 and J is TRBJ2-1; D unclear. CDR3 length equals 14 residues. V dropped 6 bases and J dropped 7 bases, with 17 bases sitting between them. Germline V gene sequence: CDR1 SGHRS, CDR2 YFSETQ. The CDR3 DNA reads TGCGCCAGCACCTCCCAGGCACCGGCGAATGAGCAGTTCTTC. It encodes CASTSQAPANEQFF.

This clone was observed a handful of times. The chain is built from TRBV30 and TRBJ2-2, with TRBD2 matching 7 bases. The CDR3 has 14 residues. Losses at the gene ends were 4 bases for V and 8 bases for J; bases not matched to a gene: 10. CDR1 and CDR2 (germline): GTSNPN, SVGIG (reference sequence). The CDR3 spells CAWTRSGGWGELFF. DNA for the CDR3: TGTGCCTGGACCCGGTCGGGGGGATGGGGGGAGCTGTTTTTT.

This clone was seen only once. The V call is TRBV6-1, the J call TRBJ2-1; the match to TRBD1 covers 10 bases. Germline loops: CDR1 MNHNS, CDR2 SASEGT. The CDR3 loop spans 14 amino acids. Trimming cost V 6 bases and J 2 bases; bases outside gene matches: 1. The DNA for the CDR3 is TGTGCCAGCAGGACAGGGGGCGCCTACAATGAGCAGTTCTTC. Translating it yields CASRTGGAYNEQFF.

V gene TRBV7-2 combines with J gene TRBJ1-4; TRBD1 matches 8 bases. Unmatched junction bases numbered 3, after V lost 6 bases and J lost 0 bases. The CDR3 totals 15 residues. Germline V lookup: CDR1 SGHTA, CDR2 FQGNSA. The CDR3 DNA reads TGTGCCAGCAGTCCAGGGGGCGCAACTAATGAAAAACTGTTTTTT. Translating gives CASSPGGATNEKLFF.

The chain combines TRBV27 with TRBJ1-2, with TRBD1 identical over 12 bases. This CDR3 has 14 residues. V lost 8 bases, J lost 6 bases, and 7 bases stayed unmatched. Germline-derived CDR1 and CDR2 are MNHEY and SMNVEV (reference sequence). Here the CDR3 reads CASSPGQGADGYTF. Here the CDR3 DNA reads TGTGCCAGCTCGCCGGGACAGGGGGCCGATGGCTACACCTTC.

The chain couples TRBV6-5 to TRBJ1-2; D not resolved. CDR1 and CDR2 from the germline V gene are MNHEY and SVGAGI. The CDR3 totals 12 residues. V was shortened by 6 bases and J by 8 bases, with 13 bases between the two germline ends. In DNA form, the CDR3 reads TGTGCCAGCAGATCTGACATGAGCGGCTACACCTTC. Translating it yields CASRSDMSGYTF.

CDR3 sequence (DNA): TGTGCCAGTAGTATTTCCACCAGGGGGTACGAGCAGTACTTC. This translates into CASSISTRGYEQYF. The V and J genes are TRBV19 and TRBJ2-7; TRBD1 agrees at 7 bases. The CDR3 totals 14 residues. CDR1 LNHDA and CDR2 SQIVND come from the germline V gene (reference sequence). Unmatched junction bases numbered 6, after V lost 3 bases and J lost 4 bases.

The V call is TRBV13, the J call TRBJ2-7; TRBD1 is a possible D gene (6 bases). Germline V gene data show CDR1 as PRHDT and CDR2 as FYEKMQ (reference sequence). The CDR3 is 17 amino acids. Trimming took 5 bases from V and 0 from J, leaving 20 bases between them. The DNA of the CDR3 is TGTGCCAGCAGCCAGAATGCCAGGGGCATTTTCTCCTACGAGCAGTACTTC. It yields the protein CASSQNARGIFSYEQYF.

This chain links TRBV9 with TRBJ2-1, with 8 bases identical to TRBD2. V shed 3 bases, J shed 0 bases, and the junction held 2 bases outside the gene matches. There are 15 residues in the CDR3. Germline-derived CDR1 and CDR2 are SGDLS and YYNGEE. The CDR3 bases are TGTGCCAGCAGCGGACGGGGGGGCTCCTACAATGAGCAGTTCTTC. Residues: CASSGRGGSYNEQFF. Supplemented by reference TRBV9 and TRBJ2-1, the full variable domain reads DSGVTQTPKHLITATGQRVTLRCSPRSGDLSVYWYQQSLDQGLQFLIQYYNGEERAKGNILERFSAQQFPDLHSELNLSSLELGDSALYFCASSGRGGSYNEQFFGPGTRLTVL.

V and J are TRBV9 and TRBJ2-3; weak D call: TRBD2 (5 bases). CDR1 SGDLS and CDR2 YYNGEE come from the germline V gene. Trimming stripped 5 bases from V and 3 bases from J, with 13 bases between. The length of the CDR3 is 14 residues. The CDR3 DNA reads TGTGCCAGCAGTTTCCGGGGAAGGACAGATACGCAGTATTTT. Protein: CASSFRGRTDTQYF.

This clone was counted a single time. V gene TRBV9 combines with J gene TRBJ2-7; 8 bases map to TRBD1. The CDR3 covers 16 residues. CDR1 is SGDLS and CDR2 is YYNGEE in the germline V gene. After removal of 0 bases from V and 5 bases from J, the junction contained 10 bases not matched to a gene. The CDR3 here is CASSVVQGAKLNEQYF. CDR3 nucleotide sequence: TGTGCCAGCAGCGTAGTTCAGGGGGCCAAATTGAACGAGCAGTACTTC.

The chain carries TRBV7-3 and TRBJ2-4, with D possibly TRBD2 on 5 matching bases. The CDR3 spans 14 residues. Trimming removed 2 bases at V and 7 bases at J, with 12 bases between. CDR1 is SGHTA and CDR2 is FQGTGA in the germline V gene. This chain's CDR3 is CASSLGGGGNIQYF. The CDR3 DNA is TGTGCCAGCAGCTTAGGCGGAGGCGGGAACATTCAGTACTTC.

V is TRBV5-1 and J is TRBJ2-1; 8 bases align to TRBD1. The CDR3 contains 16 residues. Germline V CDR1 and CDR2: SGHRS, YFSETQ. The J segment lost 7 bases and the V segment lost 3 bases, leaving 12 bases of the junction unmatched. This CDR3 reads CASSWDDRGARNEQFF. CDR3 DNA sequence: TGCGCCAGCAGCTGGGACGACAGGGGCGCCAGGAATGAGCAGTTCTTC.

The chain recombines TRBV30 with TRBJ2-3; the D is unclear. V lost 4 bases and J 3 bases, leaving 17 bases between the germline ends. The CDR3 totals 15 residues. The germline V gene has CDR1 GTSNPN and CDR2 SVGIG (reference sequence). The CDR3 DNA reads as TGTGCCTGGACCCCAGGTGGCAGCCGAACAGATACGCAGTATTTT. Its protein product is CAWTPGGSRTDTQYF.

The chain employs TRBV30 and TRBJ1-2; a weak D match, TRBD1 (5 bases). V lost 5 bases and J lost 4, with 20 bases in between. The CDR3 runs to 15 residues. In germline, CDR1 is GTSNPN, CDR2 SVGIG (reference sequence). The CDR3 here is CAWWNPGFKSYGYTF. The CDR3 region has the DNA TGTGCCTGGTGGAATCCAGGGTTTAAGTCCTATGGCTACACCTTC.

This chain links TRBV27 with TRBJ2-7, with 7 bases identical to TRBD2. The CDR3 spans 12 residues. Germline CDR1 reads MNHEY; CDR2 reads SMNVEV (reference sequence). With 6 bases clipped from V and 7 bases from J, the junction kept 6 bases outside the gene matches. The CDR3 is CASSAVGREQYF. CDR3 DNA sequence: TGTGCCAGCAGCGCCGTCGGGAGGGAGCAGTACTTC.

This chain uses TRBV9 with TRBJ1-3, with 8 bases matching TRBD1. The V gene's germline CDR1 is SGDLS and CDR2 YYNGEE. V trimming: 2 bases; J trimming: 1 base; junction bases outside the gene matches: 8. CDR3 length equals 17 residues. CDR3 sequence: CASSVPRQGSSGNTIYF. In nucleotides, the CDR3 is TGTGCCAGCAGCGTGCCCCGACAGGGGTCGTCTGGAAACACCATATATTTT.

This rearrangement joins TRBV28 to TRBJ2-1; 10 bases align to TRBD2. J was trimmed by 5 bases and V by 5 bases; bases with no gene match: 6. The CDR3 extends over 15 amino acids. From germline, CDR1 is MDHEN and CDR2 SYDVKM. CDR3 residues: CASSHTSGANNEQFF. The CDR3 region has the DNA TGTGCCAGCAGTCATACTAGCGGGGCTAACAATGAGCAGTTCTTC.

This sequence joins TRBV5-4 and TRBJ2-2, with TRBD1 identical over 7 bases. Germline V gives CDR1 SGHNT, CDR2 YYREEE (reference sequence). The trim removed 4 bases at V and 5 bases at J, leaving 5 bases unmatched. The CDR3 loop spans 14 amino acids. CDR3 coding DNA: TGTGCCAGCAGCGTTACAGGGGTGACCGGGGAGCTGTTTTTT. Its translation: CASSVTGVTGELFF.

This clone turned up a few times. The chain has TRBV28 and TRBJ2-1; tentative D call: TRBD1 (5 bases). Trimming took off 5 bases at V and 0 bases at J, with 17 bases between the two ends. The CDR3 runs to 17 residues. Germline assignment: CDR1 MDHEN and CDR2 SYDVKM. The CDR3 spells CASSTDGQGSSYNEQFF. The CDR3 coding sequence is TGTGCCAGCAGTACCGACGGGCAGGGAAGCTCCTACAATGAGCAGTTCTTC.

This chain uses TRBV19 with TRBJ1-5; 7 bases are shared with TRBD1. The V and J ends lost 3 bases and 6 bases, in that order; junction bases with no gene match: 8. Germline values: CDR1 LNHDA, CDR2 SQIVND (reference sequence). The CDR3 length is 15 residues. CDR3 coding DNA: TGTGCCAGTAGTATCAACAGGGGTTTGGGTCAGCCCCAGCATTTT. Its protein is CASSINRGLGQPQHF. The whole variable domain, remainder taken from reference TRBV19 and TRBJ1-5, is DGGITQSPKYLFRKEGQNVTLSCEQNLNHDAMYWYRQDPGQGLRLIYYSQIVNDFQKGDIAEGYSVSREKKESFPLTVTSAQKNPTAFYLCASSINRGLGQPQHFGDGTRLSIL.

The V and J genes are TRBV5-6 and TRBJ2-7; 9 positions agree with TRBD2. The CDR3 has 14 residues. Germline loops: CDR1 SGHDT, CDR2 YYEEEE. Trimming at V came to 4 bases and at J to 3 bases, leaving 5 bases not matched to a gene. CDR3 DNA: TGTGCCAGCAGCCCCTTTAGCGGGAGCTACGAGCAGTACTTC. This gives the protein CASSPFSGSYEQYF.

The chain is built from TRBV4-1 and TRBJ2-7, with D unresolved. This CDR3 has 13 residues. The V and J ends lost 4 bases and 1 base respectively, with 8 bases between them. The V gene's germline CDR1 is MGHRA and CDR2 YSYEKL. Here the CDR3 DNA reads TGCGCCAGCAGCCCCGACACTTCCTACGAGCAGTACTTC. Protein sequence: CASSPDTSYEQYF.

This clone was picked up one time. The chain employs TRBV28 and TRBJ1-2, with TRBD1 matching over 8 bases. Germline V lookup: CDR1 MDHEN, CDR2 SYDVKM. This CDR3 comprises 17 residues. The ends lost 4 bases at V and 0 bases at J; junction bases unmatched: 10. In DNA form, the CDR3 reads TGTGCCAGCAGTTCTCGGTTACAGGGGGTAGCTAACTATGGCTACACCTTC. Its protein product is CASSSRLQGVANYGYTF.

On this clone itself: Germline and junction disagree at one end, which may indicate a read error. The chain links TRBV7-3 to TRBJ2-1; weak D call: TRBD2 (7 bases). Germline V lookup: CDR1 SGHTA, CDR2 FQGTGA. The CDR3 totals 15 residues. CDR3 nucleotides: TGTGCCAGCAGCCTAACTGGGGGGGCAGCCAATGAGCAGTTCTTC. Protein: CASSLTGGAANEQFF.